Presented here are 2 T cell receptor beta chains from one specimen sequenced in a study of OX40 agonist ivuxolimab in advanced cancers. Profiled with immunoSEQ multiplex PCR; TCRdb holds only in-frame clones, not every one. This sample has around 25,000 clones, with 65% to 90% found just once. This specimen consisted of CD4+ or CD8+ T cells sorted from blood, obtained in a trial of the OX40 agonist ivuxolimab. These receptors originate from an adult with an advanced solid tumor such as melanoma, head and neck, liver or kidney cancer.

The chain carries TRBV4-1 and TRBJ1-4; D uncertain. Trimming took 4 bases from V and 0 from J, leaving 9 bases between them. CDR1 MGHRA and CDR2 YSYEKL come from the germline V gene. The CDR3 has 15 amino acids. The CDR3 DNA follows: TGCGCCAGCAGCCGGGGAGTCACAACTAATGAAAAACTGTTTTTT. Translating it yields CASSRGVTTNEKLFF.

The rearrangement joins TRBV10-1 to TRBJ2-1; D unclear. Germline-derived CDR1 and CDR2 are WNHNN and SYGVQD (reference sequence). The V and J ends lost 0 bases and 9 bases respectively, with 9 bases between them. The CDR3 sequence is 13 residues long. The CDR3 DNA reads TGCGCCAGCAGTGAGTCGACCAGACTTGAGCAGTTCTTC. Its translation is CASSESTRLEQFF.